Presented here are 19 T cell receptor beta chains from one specimen sequenced in a study of long-term antiretroviral therapy in people with HIV. A v3.0 immunoSEQ assay was performed at survey level. The data were produced by immunoSEQ multiplex PCR, yet TCRdb's version contains in-frame clones alone and is incomplete. Among about 20,000 clones, 85% to 90% were seen once, and the ten largest hold around 6.8%. The sequenced sample was unsorted PBMCs, obtained 1.8 years before starting antiretroviral therapy. The receptors here all came from a young woman with HIV.

This chain joins TRBV4-1 and TRBJ1-1, with 8 nucleotides matching TRBD1. Germline V CDR1 and CDR2: MGHRA, YSYEKL. Losses at the gene ends were 0 bases for V and 5 bases for J; bases not matched to a gene: 5. This CDR3 region has 15 residues. The chain's CDR3 is CASSQEGDRWTEAFF. CDR3 nucleotide sequence: TGCGCCAGCAGCCAAGAAGGGGACAGGTGGACTGAAGCTTTCTTT.

J is TRBJ1-1 and V is TRBV5-1; D is unclear. V gave up 0 bases and J gave up 4 bases, with 13 bases separating them. This CDR3 contains 15 residues. In germline, CDR1 is SGHRS, CDR2 YFSETQ. The CDR3: CASSLAGPLTTEAFF. The CDR3 DNA is TGCGCCAGCAGCTTGGCGGGTCCGTTGACCACTGAAGCTTTCTTT.

The chain employs TRBV6-5 and TRBJ1-2, with a possible D match to TRBD1 (5 bases). Germline CDR1 MNHEY, CDR2 SVGAGI. This CDR3 is 13 amino acids long. Trimming shortened V by 0 bases and J by 8 bases, and 10 bases separated the two germline ends. CDR3 sequence reads: CASSYSGLWGYTF. In DNA, the CDR3 is TGTGCCAGCAGTTACTCGGGGCTTTGGGGCTACACCTTC.

The chain recombines TRBV6-5 with TRBJ1-1; TRBD1 agrees at 9 bases. The germline gives CDR1 MNHEY, CDR2 SVGAGI. Trimming took 0 bases from V and 7 from J; bases not matched to a gene: 9. This CDR3 spans 16 amino acids. CDR3 nucleotide sequence: TGTGCCAGCAGTTACTCGACGGGACAGGGCCCTTATGAAGCTTTCTTT. Translated: CASSYSTGQGPYEAFF.

This rearrangement joins TRBV5-1 to TRBJ2-1; tentative D call: TRBD2 (6 bases). This CDR3 spans 15 amino acids. The V and J ends lost 0 bases and 8 bases respectively, with 15 bases between them. Per the germline V gene, CDR1 is SGHRS and CDR2 is YFSETQ. CDR3 nucleotide sequence: TGCGCCAGCAGCTTGGGGAGGGACGCCCCTCATGAGCAGTTCTTC. This codes for CASSLGRDAPHEQFF.

The V call is TRBV7-8, the J call TRBJ1-1; TRBD1 aligns across 7 bases. With 5 bases clipped from V and 0 bases from J, the junction kept 6 bases outside the gene matches. The CDR3 runs to 15 residues. Germline CDR1 reads SGHVS; CDR2 reads FQNEAQ. CDR3 amino acids: CASSARTGLNTEAFF. The CDR3 coding sequence is TGTGCCAGCAGCGCCCGGACAGGACTGAACACTGAAGCTTTCTTT.

The rearrangement joins TRBV29-1 to TRBJ1-2, with TRBD1 matching over 8 bases. Per germline, CDR1 SQVTM and CDR2 ANQGSEA. V lost 7 bases and J lost 8; bases outside the gene matches: 12. CDR3 length: 13 amino acids. In DNA form, the CDR3 reads TGCAGCGCCCACGCCGACAGGGGACTGGGCTACACCTTC. As protein: CSAHADRGLGYTF. The variable domain in full, completed from reference TRBV29-1 and TRBJ1-2, reads SAVISQKPSRDICQRGTSLTIQCQVDSQVTMMFWYRQQPGQSLTLIATANQGSEATYESGFVIDKFPISRPNLTFSTLTVSNMSPEDSSIYLCSAHADRGLGYTFGSGTRLTVV.

CDR3 coding DNA: TGTGCCATCAGTGAGCCAGGTGCGGGGGGAAATCAAGAGACCCAGTACTTC. Its protein product is CAISEPGAGGNQETQYF. The chain links TRBV10-3 to TRBJ2-5, with 8 positions matching TRBD2. Germline values: CDR1 ENHRY, CDR2 SYGVKD. This CDR3 is built from 17 residues. V lost 2 bases to trimming and J lost 2 bases; unmatched junction nucleotides: 10.

Here the CDR3 reads CASYSGGGGYEQYF. CDR3 nucleotide sequence: TGTGCCAGCTACTCAGGGGGGGGCGGGTACGAGCAGTACTTC. The chain links TRBV6-1 to TRBJ2-7; D is possibly TRBD1 or TRBD2 (7 bases each). Per the germline V gene, CDR1 is MNHNS and CDR2 is SASEGT. CDR3 length: 14 residues. V was pared by 8 bases and J by 4 bases, with 18 bases between.

This rearrangement joins TRBV4-1 to TRBJ2-7, with D possibly matching TRBD1 (5 bases). Germline V gene data show CDR1 as MGHRA and CDR2 as YSYEKL. V dropped 4 bases and J dropped 4 bases, with 8 bases sitting between them. The CDR3 is 12 amino acids. The CDR3 region has the DNA TGCGCCAGCAGCCGGGGCCTGTACGAGCAGTACTTC. Amino acids: CASSRGLYEQYF.

V gene TRBV5-6 combines with J gene TRBJ2-3, with 9 bases identical to TRBD2. J lost 2 bases, V lost 4 bases, and 11 bases had no gene match. This CDR3 region has 17 residues. Germline values: CDR1 SGHDT, CDR2 YYEEEE. The CDR3 nucleotides are TGTGCCAGCAGCAGCGTCTGGCGGGGGGGCGTCACAGATACGCAGTATTTT. Amino acid sequence: CASSSVWRGGVTDTQYF.

This chain uses TRBV7-2 with TRBJ2-3; possible D gene TRBD2, 6 bases. Germline CDR1 is SGHTA and CDR2 is FQGNSA. Trimming removed 1 base at V and 9 bases at J, with 14 bases between. CDR3 length: 14 amino acids. The CDR3 bases are TGTGCCAGCAGCTTAGGCAGGGCCCGGGGGACGCAGTATTTT. Encoded protein: CASSLGRARGTQYF. The full variable domain, rest sourced from reference TRBV7-2 and TRBJ2-3, is GAGVSQSPSNKVTEKGKDVELRCDPISGHTALYWYRQSLGQGLEFLIYFQGNSAPDKSGLPSDRFSAERTGGSVSTLTIQRTQQEDSAVYLCASSLGRARGTQYFGPGTRLTVL.

This clone showed up just once. The chain uses TRBV6-1 and TRBJ1-5; D ambiguous. This CDR3 region has 14 residues. V was pared by 0 bases and J by 7 bases, with 10 bases between. Germline-derived CDR1 and CDR2 are MNHNS and SASEGT. In DNA form, the CDR3 reads TGTGCCAGCAGTGAAGCGCAGAGGGCCCAGCCCCAGCATTTT. Its protein product is CASSEAQRAQPQHF.

The chain links TRBV4-1 to TRBJ1-1; D gene uncertain. Per germline, CDR1 MGHRA and CDR2 YSYEKL. The V and J ends lost 1 base and 4 bases respectively, with 10 bases between them. This CDR3 region has 14 residues. The CDR3 DNA follows: TGCGCCAGCAGCCAAGTTACGAGAACCACTGAAGCTTTCTTT. Residues: CASSQVTRTTEAFF.

The J gene is TRBJ2-5, the V gene TRBV5-1; 8 bases are shared with TRBD2. The germline CDR1 and CDR2 sequences are SGHRS and YFSETQ. The CDR3 sequence is 13 residues long. Trimming cost V 1 base and J 4 bases; bases outside gene matches: 0. The CDR3 DNA reads as TGCGCCAGCAGCTTGAGCGGGGGAGAGACCCAGTACTTC. It is translated as CASSLSGGETQYF.

This clone showed up just a few times. This chain connects TRBV9 to TRBJ1-1, with D uncertain. Per germline, CDR1 SGDLS and CDR2 YYNGEE. V shed 4 bases and J shed 2 bases, with 12 bases lying between them. CDR3 length: 14 amino acids. The CDR3 here is CASSTFPGNTEAFF. The CDR3 bases are TGTGCCAGCAGCACCTTTCCAGGAAACACTGAAGCTTTCTTT.

V and J are TRBV6-1 and TRBJ1-1; 11 positions match TRBD1. J was trimmed by 6 bases and V by 10 bases; bases with no gene match: 13. Germline V gives CDR1 MNHNS, CDR2 SASEGT. This CDR3 contains 15 residues. This chain's CDR3 is CATIRTGGAVAEAFF. Written as DNA, the CDR3 is TGTGCCACCATTCGGACAGGGGGCGCGGTGGCTGAAGCTTTCTTT.

V and J are TRBV29-1 and TRBJ1-1; D is undetermined. Germline V gene lookup returns CDR1 SQVTM and CDR2 ANQGSEA. V was clipped by 5 bases and J by 0 bases, with 10 bases between them. The CDR3 loop spans 13 amino acids. As DNA, the CDR3 is TGCAGCGTTAACAGAGAGTTGAACACTGAAGCTTTCTTT. It codes for CSVNRELNTEAFF.

This CDR3 is CATRLAGANTGELFF. CDR3 in DNA: TGTGCCACGCGACTAGCGGGAGCGAACACCGGGGAGCTGTTTTTT. The J gene is TRBJ2-2, the V gene TRBV10-3; TRBD2 aligns across 12 bases. Germline CDR1 and CDR2: ENHRY and SYGVKD. The CDR3 has 15 residues. The trim removed 10 bases at V and 0 bases at J, leaving 3 bases unmatched.